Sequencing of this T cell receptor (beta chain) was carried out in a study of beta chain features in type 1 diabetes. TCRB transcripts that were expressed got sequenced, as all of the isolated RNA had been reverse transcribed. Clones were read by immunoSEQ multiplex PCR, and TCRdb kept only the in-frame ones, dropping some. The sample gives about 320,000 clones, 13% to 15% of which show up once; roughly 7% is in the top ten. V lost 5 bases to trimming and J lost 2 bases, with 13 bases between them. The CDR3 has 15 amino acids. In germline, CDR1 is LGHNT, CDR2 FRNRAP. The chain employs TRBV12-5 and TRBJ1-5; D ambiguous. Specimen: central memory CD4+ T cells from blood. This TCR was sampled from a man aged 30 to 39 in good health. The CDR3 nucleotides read TGTGCTAGTGGTACCGCCGCGGAGGGCAATCAGCCCCAGCATTTT. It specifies CASGTAAEGNQPQHF.